These 9 T cell receptor beta chains were all obtained from the same sample, sequenced in a study of T cells in Graves' hyperthyroidism and ophthalmopathy. RNA transcripts yielded amplified TCR beta CDR3 regions. RT-PCR in the first round (using the HTBI primer set) targeted the TCR CDR3. MiXCR, run by TCRdb on the multiplex PCR reads, gives a single entry per CDR3 protein. In the table there are hundreds of thousands of distinct CDR3 sequences, 24% of which are singletons. The sample was blood. These receptors all come from a woman in her thirties or forties with Graves' ophthalmopathy.

The rearrangement uses TRBV6-2 or TRBV6-3 and TRBJ1-5; 12 positions agree with TRBD1. Germline lookup yields CDR1 MNHEY and CDR2 SVGEGT. J was trimmed by 0 bases and V by 5 bases; bases with no gene match: 8. CDR3 length: 18 residues. CDR3 DNA: TGTGCCAGCAGTCTCGGGACAGGGGGCGATTATAGCAATCAGCCCCAGCATTTT. Protein sequence: CASSLGTGGDYSNQPQHF.

This clonotype came up many times. The chain carries TRBV7-9 and TRBJ1-1; D ambiguous. Per the germline V gene, CDR1 is SEHNR and CDR2 is FQNEAQ (reference sequence). The CDR3 spans 13 residues. V lost 6 bases and J lost 1, with 9 bases in between. Written as DNA, the CDR3 is TGTGCCAGCAGTCTACATCCGAACACTGAAGCTTTCTTT. This sequence encodes CASSLHPNTEAFF.

V and J are TRBV20-1 and TRBJ2-7, with TRBD2 identical over 9 bases. J gave up 2 bases and V 6 bases, and 11 bases lay outside the gene matches. This CDR3 has 15 residues. The germline V gene has CDR1 DFQATT and CDR2 SNEGSKA (reference sequence). CDR3 loop: CSAPGREGGAYEQYF. The CDR3 nucleotides are TGCAGTGCCCCAGGGCGGGAGGGGGGCGCCTACGAGCAGTACTTC.

This clonotype was seen ten or more times. CDR3 coding DNA: TGTGCCAGTAGTATCGAAACAGGGACCAACTATGGCTACACCTTC. Protein product: CASSIETGTNYGYTF. The rearrangement joins TRBV19 to TRBJ1-2, with D maybe TRBD1 (6 bases). Trimming pared 3 bases from V and 2 bases from J, leaving 13 bases between. The length of the CDR3 is 15 residues. Germline-derived CDR1 and CDR2 are LNHDA and SQIVND (reference sequence).

This clonotype came up a few times. The V call is TRBV6-5, the J call TRBJ1-1; D not resolved. CDR3 length: 13 amino acids. Trimming stripped 2 bases from V and 6 bases from J, with 10 bases between. The V gene's germline CDR1 is MNHEY and CDR2 SVGAGI. The CDR3 loop reads CASSYRDKAEAFF. The CDR3 coding sequence is TGTGCCAGCAGTTACAGGGATAAGGCTGAAGCTTTCTTT.

This clonotype showed up many times. The chain uses TRBV15 and TRBJ2-7, with D possibly TRBD2 on 5 matching bases. The germline V gene encodes CDR1 LNHNV and CDR2 YYDKDF (reference sequence). With 0 bases removed from V and 7 bases from J, the gap between germline ends came to 10 bases. The CDR3 has 13 residues. The CDR3 loop reads CATSREGGGEQYF. In DNA form, the CDR3 reads TGTGCCACCAGCAGAGAAGGTGGAGGAGAGCAGTACTTC.

The V and J genes are TRBV6-5 and TRBJ1-1; TRBD1 agrees at 8 bases. The CDR3 covers 16 residues. Per the germline V gene, CDR1 is MNHEY and CDR2 is SVGAGI. The V gene end was trimmed by 2 bases and the J gene end by 1 base; junction bases not matched to a gene: 6. This CDR3 reads CASSYGNRGANTEAFF. The CDR3 DNA reads as TGTGCCAGCAGTTACGGAAACAGGGGGGCGAACACTGAAGCTTTCTTT.

This clonotype occurred many times. The J gene is TRBJ2-2, the V gene TRBV25-1; 7 bases match TRBD1. Germline lookup yields CDR1 MGHDK and CDR2 SYGVNS. V shed 8 bases, J shed 0 bases, and the junction held 3 bases outside the gene matches. CDR3 size: 14 residues. CDR3 amino acids: CASRTGPNTGELFF. In DNA form, the CDR3 reads TGTGCCAGCCGGACAGGACCGAACACCGGGGAGCTGTTTTTT.

This clonotype was seen only a few times. V is TRBV3-1 and J is TRBJ2-2; 9 bases are shared with TRBD1. The CDR3 length is 18 residues. The germline CDR1 and CDR2 sequences are LGHDT and YNNKEL (reference sequence). V shed 0 bases and J 2 bases; nucleotides not matched to a gene: 7. CDR3 region: CASSQDLSGQGNTGELFF. As DNA, the CDR3 is TGTGCCAGCAGCCAAGATCTGTCGGGACAGGGTAACACCGGGGAGCTGTTTTTT.